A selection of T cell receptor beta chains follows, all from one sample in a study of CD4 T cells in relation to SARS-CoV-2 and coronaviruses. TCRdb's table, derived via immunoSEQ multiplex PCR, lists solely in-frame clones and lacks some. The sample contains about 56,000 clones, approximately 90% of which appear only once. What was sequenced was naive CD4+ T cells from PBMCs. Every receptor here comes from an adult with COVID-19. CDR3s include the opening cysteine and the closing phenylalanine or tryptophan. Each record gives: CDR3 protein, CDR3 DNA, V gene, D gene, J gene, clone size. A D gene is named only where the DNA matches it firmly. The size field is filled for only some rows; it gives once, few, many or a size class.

CDR3 protein: CASSPRTGEDYNEQFF
CDR3 DNA: TGTGCCAGCTCACCACGGACAGGGGAAGATTACAATGAGCAGTTCTTC
V gene: TRBV18
D gene: TRBD1
J gene: TRBJ2-1
clone size: .

CDR3 protein: CASIQRAGTGELFF
CDR3 DNA: TGTGCCAGCATACAGCGAGCGGGGACCGGGGAGCTGTTTTTT
V gene: TRBV3-1/TRBV3-2
D gene: TRBD2
J gene: TRBJ2-2
clone size: .

CDR3 protein: CASSAGTMNTGELFF
CDR3 DNA: TGTGCCAGCTCCGCGGGTACTATGAACACCGGGGAGCTGTTTTTT
V gene: TRBV7-2
D gene: .
J gene: TRBJ2-2
clone size: .

CDR3 protein: CASSQNAGQSKDADTQYF
CDR3 DNA: TGTGCCAGCAGCCAAAACGCTGGGCAATCAAAAGACGCAGATACGCAGTATTTT
V gene: TRBV14
D gene: .
J gene: TRBJ2-3
clone size: .

CDR3 protein: CAARSGGEETQYF
CDR3 DNA: TGTGCCGCCCGGTCGGGGGGCGAAGAGACCCAGTACTTC
V gene: TRBV28
D gene: .
J gene: TRBJ2-5
clone size: .

CDR3 protein: CASSLQPASGNTIYF
CDR3 DNA: TGTGCCAGCAGCCTTCAACCAGCATCTGGAAACACCATATATTTT
V gene: TRBV7-2
D gene: .
J gene: TRBJ1-3
clone size: .

CDR3 protein: CASRAAAVAPQHF
CDR3 DNA: TGTGCCAGCAGGGCAGCGGCGGTGGCGCCCCAGCATTTT
V gene: TRBV6-5
D gene: .
J gene: TRBJ1-5
clone size: .

CDR3 protein: CASSARGSSYNSPLHF
CDR3 DNA: TGCGCCAGCAGCGCCAGGGGCAGCTCCTATAATTCACCCCTCCACTTT
V gene: TRBV5-1
D gene: .
J gene: TRBJ1-6
clone size: once

CDR3 protein: CASRGGQGTPSNQPQHF
CDR3 DNA: TGTGCCAGCAGGGGGGGACAGGGAACACCTAGCAATCAGCCCCAGCATTTT
V gene: TRBV2
D gene: TRBD1
J gene: TRBJ1-5
clone size: .

CDR3 protein: CASSWTSGASTDTQYF
CDR3 DNA: TGCGCCAGCAGCTGGACTAGCGGGGCTAGCACAGATACGCAGTATTTT
V gene: TRBV5-1
D gene: TRBD2
J gene: TRBJ2-3
clone size: .

CDR3 protein: CASSFESSNQPQHF
CDR3 DNA: TGTGCCAGCAGCTTCGAGTCGAGCAATCAGCCCCAGCATTTT
V gene: TRBV7-9
D gene: .
J gene: TRBJ1-5
clone size: .

CDR3 protein: CASSAEDRGGNNEQFF
CDR3 DNA: TGTGCCAGCAGCGCAGAGGACAGGGGGGGGAACAATGAGCAGTTCTTC
V gene: TRBV9
D gene: TRBD1
J gene: TRBJ2-1
clone size: .

CDR3 protein: CASSSRSSTDTQYF
CDR3 DNA: TGCGCCAGCAGCTCAAGATCTAGCACAGATACGCAGTATTTT
V gene: TRBV5-1
D gene: .
J gene: TRBJ2-3
clone size: .

CDR3 protein: CASSLDIYNEQFF
CDR3 DNA: TGCGCCAGCAGCCTGGACATCTACAATGAGCAGTTCTTC
V gene: TRBV5-1
D gene: .
J gene: TRBJ2-1
clone size: .

CDR3 protein: CASSLGLAGVNEQFF
CDR3 DNA: TGTGCCAGCAGCTTGGGACTAGCGGGAGTCAATGAGCAGTTCTTC
V gene: TRBV7-3
D gene: TRBD2
J gene: TRBJ2-1
clone size: .

CDR3 protein: CASRTGLGYNEQFF
CDR3 DNA: TGTGCCAGTAGGACGGGACTAGGTTACAATGAGCAGTTCTTC
V gene: TRBV19
D gene: TRBD2
J gene: TRBJ2-1
clone size: .